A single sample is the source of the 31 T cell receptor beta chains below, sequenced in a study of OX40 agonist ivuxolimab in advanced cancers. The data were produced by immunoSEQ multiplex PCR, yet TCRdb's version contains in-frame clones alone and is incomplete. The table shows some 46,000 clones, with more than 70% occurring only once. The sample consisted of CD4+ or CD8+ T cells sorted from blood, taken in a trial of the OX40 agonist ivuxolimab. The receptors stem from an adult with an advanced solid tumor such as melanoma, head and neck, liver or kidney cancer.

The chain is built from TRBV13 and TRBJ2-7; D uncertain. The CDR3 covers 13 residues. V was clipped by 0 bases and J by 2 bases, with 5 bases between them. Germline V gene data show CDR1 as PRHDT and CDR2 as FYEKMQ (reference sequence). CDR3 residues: CASSLGSTYEQYF. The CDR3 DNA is TGTGCCAGCAGCTTAGGTTCCACCTACGAGCAGTACTTC.

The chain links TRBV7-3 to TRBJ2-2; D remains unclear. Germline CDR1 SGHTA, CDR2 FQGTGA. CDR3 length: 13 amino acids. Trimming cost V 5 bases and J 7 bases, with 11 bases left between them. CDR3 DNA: TGTGCCAGCAGCCAACGCCTGGACGGGGAGCTGTTTTTT. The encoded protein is CASSQRLDGELFF.

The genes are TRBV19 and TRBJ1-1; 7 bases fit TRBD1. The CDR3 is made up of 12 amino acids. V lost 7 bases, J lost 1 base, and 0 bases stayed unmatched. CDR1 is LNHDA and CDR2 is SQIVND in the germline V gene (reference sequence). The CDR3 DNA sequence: TGTGCCAGTAACAGGGGGAACACTGAAGCTTTCTTT. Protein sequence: CASNRGNTEAFF.

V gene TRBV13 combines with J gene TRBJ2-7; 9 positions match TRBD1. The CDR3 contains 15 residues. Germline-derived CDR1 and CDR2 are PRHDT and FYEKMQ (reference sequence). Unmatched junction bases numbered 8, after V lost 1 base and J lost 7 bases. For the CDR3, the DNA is TGTGCCAGCAGCTTAGCGGGACAGGGACAAAGGGAGCAGTACTTC. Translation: CASSLAGQGQREQYF.

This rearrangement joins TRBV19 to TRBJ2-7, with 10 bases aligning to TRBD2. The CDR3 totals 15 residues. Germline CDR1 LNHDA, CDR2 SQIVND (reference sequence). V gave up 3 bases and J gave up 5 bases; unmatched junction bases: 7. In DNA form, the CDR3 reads TGTGCCAGTAGTATGGACCCTAGCGGGAGAGACGAGCAGTACTTC. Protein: CASSMDPSGRDEQYF.

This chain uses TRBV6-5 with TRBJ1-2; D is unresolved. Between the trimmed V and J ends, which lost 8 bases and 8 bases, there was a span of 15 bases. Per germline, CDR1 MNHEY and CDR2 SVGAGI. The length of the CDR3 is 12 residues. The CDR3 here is CASQPGSGGYTF. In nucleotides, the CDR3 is TGTGCCAGCCAACCCGGGAGTGGAGGCTACACCTTC.

The CDR3 is CASTPPGGGSNNEQFF. The CDR3, as DNA: TGTGCCAGCACCCCACCAGGCGGAGGAAGTAACAATGAGCAGTTCTTC. The genes are TRBV11-2 and TRBJ2-1; D might be TRBD2 (5 bases). The CDR3 has 16 amino acids. Per the germline V gene, CDR1 is SGHAT and CDR2 is FQNNGV. Trimming removed 7 bases at V and 5 bases at J, with 21 bases between.

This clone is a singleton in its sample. The CDR3 protein is CASSLAFSGTNEKLFF. The CDR3, as DNA: TGTGCCAGCAGCTTAGCATTTTCCGGGACTAATGAAAAACTGTTTTTT. The chain carries TRBV7-9 and TRBJ1-4; D is unresolved. The CDR3 loop spans 16 amino acids. V dropped 0 bases and J dropped 2 bases, with 10 bases sitting between them. CDR1 is SEHNR and CDR2 is FQNEAQ in the germline V gene (reference sequence).

The CDR3 loop reads CASSLDRVVPYNEQFF. The CDR3, as DNA: TGTGCCAGCAGCTTAGATAGAGTGGTCCCTTACAATGAGCAGTTCTTC. The J gene is TRBJ2-1, the V gene TRBV11-3, with D unclear. Germline V gene data show CDR1 as SGHNT and CDR2 as YENEEA. V was shortened by 0 bases and J by 4 bases, with 13 bases between the two germline ends. This CDR3 is built from 16 residues. The variable domain in full, completed from reference TRBV11-3 and TRBJ2-1, reads EAGVVQSPRYKIIEKKQPVAFWCNPISGHNTLYWYLQNLGQGPELLIRYENEEAVDDSQLPKDRFSAERLKGVDSTLKIQPAELGDSAVYLCASSLDRVVPYNEQFFGPGTRLTVL.

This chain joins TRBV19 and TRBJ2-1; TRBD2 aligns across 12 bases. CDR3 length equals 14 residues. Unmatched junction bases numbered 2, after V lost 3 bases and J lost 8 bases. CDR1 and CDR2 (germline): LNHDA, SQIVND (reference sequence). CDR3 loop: CASSMTSGSDEQFF. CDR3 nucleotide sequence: TGTGCCAGTAGTATGACTAGCGGGAGCGATGAGCAGTTCTTC.

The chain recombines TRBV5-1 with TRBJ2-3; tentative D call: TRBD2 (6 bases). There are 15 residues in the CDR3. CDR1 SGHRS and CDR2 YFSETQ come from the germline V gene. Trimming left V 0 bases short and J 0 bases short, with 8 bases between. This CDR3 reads CASSLVGGSTDTQYF. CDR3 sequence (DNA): TGCGCCAGCAGCTTGGTGGGGGGAAGCACAGATACGCAGTATTTT.

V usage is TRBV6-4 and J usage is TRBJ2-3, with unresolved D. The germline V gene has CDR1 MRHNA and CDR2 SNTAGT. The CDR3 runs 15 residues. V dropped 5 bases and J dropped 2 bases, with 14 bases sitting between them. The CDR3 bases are TGTGCCAGCAGTCCCTCGCAGGACCTCACAGATACGCAGTATTTT. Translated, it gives CASSPSQDLTDTQYF.

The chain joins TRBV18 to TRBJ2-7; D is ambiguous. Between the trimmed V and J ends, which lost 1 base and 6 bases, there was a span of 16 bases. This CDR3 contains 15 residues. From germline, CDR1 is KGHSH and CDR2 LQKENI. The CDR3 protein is CASSPLIGRFREQYF. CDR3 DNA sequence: TGTGCCAGCTCACCACTAATCGGGCGATTCCGCGAGCAGTACTTC.

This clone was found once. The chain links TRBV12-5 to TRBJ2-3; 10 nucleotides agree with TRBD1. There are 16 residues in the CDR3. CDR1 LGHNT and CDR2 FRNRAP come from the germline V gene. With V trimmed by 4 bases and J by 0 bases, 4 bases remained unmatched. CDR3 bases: TGTGCTAGTGGTTCGGGACAGGGGTCGAGCACAGATACGCAGTATTTT. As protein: CASGSGQGSSTDTQYF.

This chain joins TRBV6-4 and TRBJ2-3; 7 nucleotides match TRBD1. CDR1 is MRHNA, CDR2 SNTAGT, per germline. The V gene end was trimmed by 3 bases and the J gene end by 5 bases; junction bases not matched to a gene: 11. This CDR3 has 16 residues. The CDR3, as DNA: TGTGCCAGCAGTGAACGGCCAGGGGGTGAGGGAGATACGCAGTATTTT. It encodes CASSERPGGEGDTQYF.

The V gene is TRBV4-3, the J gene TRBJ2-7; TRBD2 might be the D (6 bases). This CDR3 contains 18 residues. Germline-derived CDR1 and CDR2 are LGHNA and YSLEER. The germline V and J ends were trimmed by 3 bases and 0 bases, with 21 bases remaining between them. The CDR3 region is CASSHSDMGGISSYEQYF. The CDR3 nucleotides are TGCGCCAGCAGCCATAGCGACATGGGGGGAATAAGCTCCTACGAGCAGTACTTC.

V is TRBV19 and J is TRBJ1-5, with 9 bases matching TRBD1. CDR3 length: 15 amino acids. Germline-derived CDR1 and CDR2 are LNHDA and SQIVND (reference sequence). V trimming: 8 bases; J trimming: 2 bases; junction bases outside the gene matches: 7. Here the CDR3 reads CASRIWTGGNQPQHF. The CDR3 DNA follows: TGTGCCAGTCGGATCTGGACAGGGGGCAATCAGCCCCAGCATTTT.

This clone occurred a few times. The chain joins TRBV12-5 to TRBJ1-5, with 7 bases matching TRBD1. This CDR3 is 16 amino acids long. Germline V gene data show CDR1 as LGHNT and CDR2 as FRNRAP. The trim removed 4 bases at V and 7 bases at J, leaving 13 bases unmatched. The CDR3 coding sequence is TGTGCTAGTGGTTCCACGGACAGTCTGGACAGGCAGCCCCAGCATTTT. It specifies CASGSTDSLDRQPQHF.

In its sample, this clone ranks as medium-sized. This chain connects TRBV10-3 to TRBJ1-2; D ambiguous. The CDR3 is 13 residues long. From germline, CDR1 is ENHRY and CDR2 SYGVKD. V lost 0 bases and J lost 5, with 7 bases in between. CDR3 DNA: TGTGCCATCAGTGAGTCTGGGTATTATGGCTACACCTTC. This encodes CAISESGYYGYTF.

The CDR3 spells CASSLFEHRGQGEQFF. CDR3 sequence (DNA): TGTGCCAGCAGTTTATTTGAACACAGGGGGCAAGGTGAGCAGTTCTTC. The V and J genes are TRBV28 and TRBJ2-1, with 9 bases fitting TRBD1. Unmatched junction bases numbered 10, after V lost 1 base and J lost 9 bases. CDR1 is MDHEN and CDR2 is SYDVKM in the germline V gene. There are 16 residues in the CDR3.

CDR3: CASSSRGQPLNTEAFF. In nucleotides, the CDR3 is TGCGCCAGCAGCTCGCGGGGACAGCCATTGAACACTGAAGCTTTCTTT. The gene calls are TRBV5-1 and TRBJ1-1; 7 positions match TRBD1. CDR3 length equals 16 residues. V trimming: 3 bases; J trimming: 0 bases; junction bases outside the gene matches: 8. Germline assignment: CDR1 SGHRS and CDR2 YFSETQ.

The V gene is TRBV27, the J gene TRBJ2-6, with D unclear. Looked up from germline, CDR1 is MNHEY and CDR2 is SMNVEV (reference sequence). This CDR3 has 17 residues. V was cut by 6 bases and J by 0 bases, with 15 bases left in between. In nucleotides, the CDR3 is TGTGCCAGCAGCCCCCTACCACGTGTCTCTGGGGCCAACGTCCTGACTTTC. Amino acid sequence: CASSPLPRVSGANVLTF.

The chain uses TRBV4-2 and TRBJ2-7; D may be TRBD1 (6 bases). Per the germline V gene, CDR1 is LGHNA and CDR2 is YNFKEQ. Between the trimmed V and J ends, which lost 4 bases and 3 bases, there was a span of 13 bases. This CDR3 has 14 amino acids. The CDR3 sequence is CASSPLTDSYEQYF. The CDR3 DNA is TGTGCCAGCAGCCCGTTGACGGACAGCTACGAGCAGTACTTC.

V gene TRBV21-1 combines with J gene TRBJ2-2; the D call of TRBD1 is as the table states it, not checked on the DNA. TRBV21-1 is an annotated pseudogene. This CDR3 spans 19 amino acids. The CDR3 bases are TGTGCCAGCAGCAAAAGGGGGAGACAAATAATCCGGGACACCGGGGAGCTGTTTTTT. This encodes CASSKRGRQIIRDTGELFF.

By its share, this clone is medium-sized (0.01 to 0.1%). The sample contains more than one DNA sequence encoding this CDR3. CDR3 DNA sequence: TGCGCCAGCAGCCAAGATCGACAGGACAATCAGCCCCAGCATTTT. Translating it yields CASSQDRQDNQPQHF. V is TRBV4-3 and J is TRBJ1-5; weak D call: TRBD1 (6 bases). Germline loops: CDR1 LGHNA, CDR2 YSLEER. V lost 0 bases and J lost 3, with 9 bases in between. CDR3 length: 15 amino acids.

Written as DNA, the CDR3 is TGTGCCAGCAGCTCAGGGGTCACTGAAGCTTTCTTT. It encodes CASSSGVTEAFF. The chain carries TRBV5-6 and TRBJ1-1; D may be TRBD1 (6 bases). The germline gives CDR1 SGHDT, CDR2 YYEEEE. With 3 bases removed from V and 4 bases from J, the gap between germline ends came to 7 bases. The CDR3 sequence is 12 residues long.

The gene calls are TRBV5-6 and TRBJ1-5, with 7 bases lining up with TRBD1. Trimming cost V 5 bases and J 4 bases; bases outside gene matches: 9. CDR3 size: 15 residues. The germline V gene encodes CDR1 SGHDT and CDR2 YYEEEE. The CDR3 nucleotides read TGTGCCAGCAGTATTGACAGGGCGATTAATCAGCCCCAGCATTTT. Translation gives CASSIDRAINQPQHF.

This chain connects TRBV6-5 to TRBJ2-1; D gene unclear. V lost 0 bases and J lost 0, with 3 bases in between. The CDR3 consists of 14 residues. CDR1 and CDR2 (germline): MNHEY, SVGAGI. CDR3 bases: TGTGCCAGCAGTTACTCTAGCTCCTACAATGAGCAGTTCTTC. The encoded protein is CASSYSSSYNEQFF.

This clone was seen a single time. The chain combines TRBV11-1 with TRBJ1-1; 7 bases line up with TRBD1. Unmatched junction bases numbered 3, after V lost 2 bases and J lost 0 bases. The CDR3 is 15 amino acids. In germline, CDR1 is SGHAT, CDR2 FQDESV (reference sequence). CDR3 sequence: CASSLTQGLNTEAFF. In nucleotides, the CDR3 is TGTGCCAGCAGCTTAACACAGGGGCTGAACACTGAAGCTTTCTTT.

CDR3: CASGPWGFQETQYF. In DNA form, the CDR3 reads TGTGCTAGTGGGCCCTGGGGGTTCCAAGAGACCCAGTACTTC. The chain combines TRBV12-5 with TRBJ2-5; D tentatively reads TRBD1 or TRBD2 (5 bases each). The CDR3 sequence is 14 residues long. CDR1 is LGHNT, CDR2 FRNRAP, per germline. V shed 6 bases and J shed 1 base, with 12 bases lying between them.

CDR3 sequence: CASSETAWTGRIYEQYF. The CDR3 DNA sequence: TGTGCCAGCAGCGAGACCGCTTGGACAGGGCGGATCTACGAGCAGTACTTC. The V call is TRBV9, the J call TRBJ2-7; TRBD1 matches 8 bases. The V segment lost 3 bases and the J segment 3 bases; nucleotides outside the gene matches: 14. Germline CDR1 is SGDLS and CDR2 is YYNGEE. This CDR3 is built from 17 residues.